This TCR beta chain was identified in a study of cytomegalovirus exposure and HLA in healthy donors. Overall study context: Clustering assigned 81% of the approximately 390 genotyped donors to the Caucasian-associated ancestry cluster. Overall study results and limits: TCR beta V segments were, for the most part, productive about 90% or about 30% of the time in an earlier analysis.

Primers: 60 Vbeta forward and 13 Jbeta reverse. As processed by the authors: Around 11 million shared chains were among the roughly 80 million unique TCR beta chains that a later analysis counted. The assay was immunoSEQ multiplex PCR, and TCRdb's table has in-frame clones only and misses some. That table furnishes V, J and clone size, whereas the DNA furnished D and trimming. The data contain 97,000 or so clones, about a tenth of them seen just once; the ten biggest clones take up approximately 5.1%. CDR3 length equals 15 residues. Trimming took off 6 bases at V and 5 bases at J, with 19 bases between the two ends. Germline loops: CDR1 SNHLY, CDR2 FYNNEI. Only a few counts were recorded for this clone. Its specificity is unknown.

The gene calls are TRBV2 and TRBJ1-1; tentatively, D is TRBD1 (6 bases). This TCR came from a man in his fifties in good health and CMV-seropositive. The sequencing sample was made of PBMCs. The CDR3 DNA reads as TGTGCCAGCAGAAGGAGTGGGGGCTTAGGGACTGAAGCTTTCTTT. Protein: CASRRSGGLGTEAFF.